Here is one T cell receptor (beta chain) with its context. The data were obtained in a study of blood T cell repertoires in COVID-19. Sequencing was performed with immunoSEQ multiplex PCR; in TCRdb, only in-frame clones are kept and a portion is missing. The sample shows approximately 300,000 clones, roughly 90% of them seen only once. The V gene end was trimmed by 4 bases and the J gene end by 0 bases; junction bases not matched to a gene: 5. CDR3 length: 15 amino acids. Germline V CDR1 and CDR2: SGHAT, FQNNGV. This chain uses TRBV11-2 with TRBJ1-1, with 7 positions matching TRBD1. Sequenced material: peripheral blood. This clonotype was sampled from a man between 18 and 29 years old who had recovered from COVID-19. The CDR3 DNA is TGTGCCAGCAGCTCAATGACAGGGATGAACACTGAAGCTTTCTTT. Translating gives CASSSMTGMNTEAFF. The whole variable domain, remainder taken from reference TRBV11-2 and TRBJ1-1, is EAGVAQSPRYKIIEKRQSVAFWCNPISGHATLYWYQQILGQGPKLLIQFQNNGVVDDSQLPKDRFSAERLKGVDSTLKIQPAKLEDSAVYLCASSSMTGMNTEAFFGQGTRLTVV.